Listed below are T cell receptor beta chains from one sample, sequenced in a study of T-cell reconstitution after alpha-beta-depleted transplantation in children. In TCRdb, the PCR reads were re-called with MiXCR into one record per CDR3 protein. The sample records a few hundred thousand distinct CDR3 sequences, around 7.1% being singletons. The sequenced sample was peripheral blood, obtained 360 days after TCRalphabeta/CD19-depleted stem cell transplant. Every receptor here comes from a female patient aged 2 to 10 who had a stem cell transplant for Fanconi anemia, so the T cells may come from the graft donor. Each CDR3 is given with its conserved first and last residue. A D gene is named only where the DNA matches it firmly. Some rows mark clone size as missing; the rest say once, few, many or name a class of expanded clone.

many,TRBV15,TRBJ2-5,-,CATSGRVGEETQYF,TGTGCCACCAGCGGTAGAGTGGGGGAAGAGACCCAGTACTTC
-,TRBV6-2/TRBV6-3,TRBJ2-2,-,CASSLASRATGELFF,TGTGCCAGCAGTCTGGCCAGTCGGGCCACCGGGGAGCTGTTTTTT
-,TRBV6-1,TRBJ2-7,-,CASSVSLEQYF,TGTGCCAGCAGTGTCTCTTTGGAGCAGTACTTC
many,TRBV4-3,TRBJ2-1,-,CASSQAASRGNEQFF,TGCGCCAGCAGCCAAGCGGCTAGCAGAGGGAATGAGCAGTTCTTC
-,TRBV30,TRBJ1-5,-,CAWRGRGNQPQHF,TGTGCCTGGAGGGGACGTGGCAATCAGCCCCAGCATTTT
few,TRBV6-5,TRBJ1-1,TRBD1,CASSFDRVSTEAFF,TGTGCCAGCAGTTTCGACAGGGTTAGCACTGAAGCTTTCTTT
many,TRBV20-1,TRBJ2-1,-,CSASSETRGINEQFF,TGCAGTGCTAGTAGTGAGACTAGGGGTATCAATGAGCAGTTCTTC
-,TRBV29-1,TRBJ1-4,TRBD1,CSVESREGRDRKLFF,TGCAGCGTTGAGTCCAGGGAGGGGAGGGACAGAAAACTGTTTTTT
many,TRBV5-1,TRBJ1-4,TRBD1,CASSWQGGEEKLFF,TGCGCCAGCAGCTGGCAGGGGGGCGAGGAAAAACTGTTTTTT
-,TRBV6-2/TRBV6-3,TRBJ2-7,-,CASSPEGGLQYF,TGTGCCAGCAGTCCCGAGGGGGGCCTGCAGTACTTC
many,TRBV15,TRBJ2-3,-,CATSRDGLGMVTQYF,TGTGCCACCAGCAGAGATGGTCTCGGGATGGTTACGCAGTATTTT
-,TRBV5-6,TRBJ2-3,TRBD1,CAMRDAGQASTDTQYF,TGTGCCATGAGGGACGCGGGACAGGCTAGCACAGATACGCAGTATTTT
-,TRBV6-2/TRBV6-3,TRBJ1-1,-,CASSDLGFENTEAFF,TGTGCCAGCAGTGACTTGGGGTTCGAGAACACTGAAGCTTTCTTT
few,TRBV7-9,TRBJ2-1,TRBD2,CASSLDTSGLGNEQFF,TGTGCCAGCAGCTTAGATACTAGCGGGTTAGGGAATGAGCAGTTCTTC
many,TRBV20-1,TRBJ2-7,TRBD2,CSASRASGRTSLEQYF,TGCAGTGCTAGTAGGGCTAGCGGGAGAACTTCCCTCGAGCAGTACTTC
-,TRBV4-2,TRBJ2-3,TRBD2,CASSQDTSGRGADTQYF,TGTGCCAGCAGCCAAGATACTAGCGGGAGGGGCGCAGATACGCAGTATTTT
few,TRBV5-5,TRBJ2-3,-,CASSLVTTRTDTQYF,TGTGCCAGCAGCTTAGTGACCACACGGACAGATACGCAGTATTTT
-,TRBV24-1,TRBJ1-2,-,CATSDDRDIGPHGYTF,TGTGCCACCAGTGATGATAGGGACATAGGTCCACATGGCTACACCTTC
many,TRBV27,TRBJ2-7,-,CASSFPGAYEQYF,TGTGCCAGCAGTTTTCCGGGAGCCTACGAGCAGTACTTC
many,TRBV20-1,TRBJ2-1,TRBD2,CSARAGGGYNEQFF,TGCAGTGCTAGAGCGGGAGGTGGCTACAATGAGCAGTTCTTC
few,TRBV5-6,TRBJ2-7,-,CASSLVGLAGYEQYF,TGTGCCAGCAGCTTGGTAGGGCTCGCCGGCTACGAGCAGTACTTC
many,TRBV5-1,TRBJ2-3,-,CASSLAQGSTDTQYF,TGCGCCAGCAGCTTGGCCCAGGGCAGCACAGATACGCAGTATTTT
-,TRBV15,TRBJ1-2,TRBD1,CATSRDPRGRGGYTF,TGTGCCACCAGCAGGGACCCCAGGGGGCGCGGCGGCTACACCTTC
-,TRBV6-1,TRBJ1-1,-,CASTQGWAFF,TGTGCCAGCACTCAAGGGTGGGCTTTCTTT
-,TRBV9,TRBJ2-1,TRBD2,CASSAAAGGRSYNEQFF,TGTGCCAGCAGCGCCGCAGCGGGCGGGAGGTCCTACAATGAGCAGTTCTTC
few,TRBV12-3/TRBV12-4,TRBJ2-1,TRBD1,CASSLGSGTVHNEQFF,TGTGCCAGCAGTTTAGGTTCCGGGACAGTCCACAATGAGCAGTTCTTC
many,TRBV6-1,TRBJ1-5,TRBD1,CASSRTGGRKSNQPQHF,TGTGCCAGCAGTCGCACAGGGGGTCGTAAGAGCAATCAGCCCCAGCATTTT
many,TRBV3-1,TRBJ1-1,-,CASSQQGGDTEAFF,TGTGCCAGCAGCCAACAAGGCGGAGACACTGAAGCTTTCTTT
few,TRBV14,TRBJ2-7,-,CASSQELWSYEQYF,TGTGCCAGCAGCCAAGAACTCTGGTCCTACGAGCAGTACTTC
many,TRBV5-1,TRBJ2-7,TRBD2,CASTPSGVYEQYF,TGCGCCAGCACCCCCAGCGGGGTCTACGAGCAGTACTTC
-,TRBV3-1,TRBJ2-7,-,CASSQLNEQYF,TGTGCCAGCAGCCAACTTAACGAGCAGTACTTC